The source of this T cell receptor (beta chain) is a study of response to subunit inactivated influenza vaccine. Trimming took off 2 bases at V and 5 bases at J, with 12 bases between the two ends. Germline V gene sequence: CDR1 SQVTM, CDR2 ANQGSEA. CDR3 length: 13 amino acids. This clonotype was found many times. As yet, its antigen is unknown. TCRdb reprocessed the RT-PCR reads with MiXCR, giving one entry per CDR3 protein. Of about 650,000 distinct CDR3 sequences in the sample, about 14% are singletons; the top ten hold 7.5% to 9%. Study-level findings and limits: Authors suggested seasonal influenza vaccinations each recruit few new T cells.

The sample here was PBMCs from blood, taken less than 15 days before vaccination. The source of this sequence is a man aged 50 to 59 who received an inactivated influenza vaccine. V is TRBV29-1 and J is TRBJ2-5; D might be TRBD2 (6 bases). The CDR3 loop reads CSVEFGSLETQYF. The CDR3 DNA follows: TGCAGCGTTGAATTCGGGAGCCTCGAGACCCAGTACTTC.